This T cell receptor beta chain was retrieved from a study of CXCR3-negative and CXCR3-positive naive CD8 T cells. Regarding the study as a whole: Whereas memory cells differed, naive CXCR3-negative and CXCR3-positive cells shared similar TRBV-TRBJ usage. Memory CD8+ cells showed much lower diversity, while both naive subsets displayed comparably high diversity. Naive subsets displayed similar surface CD5, and TCR strength was inferred from TRB CDR3 properties. In CXCR3-positive naive cells, the TRB CDR3s were more hydrophobic than in CXCR3-negative naive cells.

cDNA libraries for TRB were generated by 5' RACE incorporating UMI labels. Following a re-call of the 5' RACE reads, TCRdb has one entry per CDR3 protein and lacks DNA. The table lists about 98,000 distinct CDR3 sequences. As regards this clonotype: Its cognate antigen is unknown.

CDR3 length: 19 amino acids. The V gene's germline CDR1 is SEHNR and CDR2 FQNEAQ (reference sequence). The sorting of each CD8+ T cell subset was done in triplicate, at roughly 310,000 cells each. This sequence originates from a human donor in good health. Some clones in this sample may be carry-over from other donors' samples. Sequencing was carried out using naive CXCR3+ CD8+ T cells from blood. Subset reported: CD45RO-CCR7+CD27+CD95- naive CD8+ T cells expressing CXCR3 (TNR3+). The rearrangement joins TRBV7-9 to TRBJ2-3; TCRdb reports TRBD2, a call that lacks DNA to check it against. CDR3 amino acids: CASSPRMASGAVSTDTQYF.